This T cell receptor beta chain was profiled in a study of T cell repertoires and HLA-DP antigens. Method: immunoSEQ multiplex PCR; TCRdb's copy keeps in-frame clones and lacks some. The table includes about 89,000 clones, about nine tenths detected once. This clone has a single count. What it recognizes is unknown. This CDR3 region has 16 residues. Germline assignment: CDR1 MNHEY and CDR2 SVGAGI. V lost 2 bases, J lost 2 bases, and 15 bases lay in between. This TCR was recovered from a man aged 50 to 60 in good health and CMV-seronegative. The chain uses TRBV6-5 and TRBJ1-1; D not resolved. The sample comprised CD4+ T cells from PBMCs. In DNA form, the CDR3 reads TGTGCCAGCAGTTACGGCCGAACATCGAGTAACACTGAAGCTTTCTTT. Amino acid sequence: CASSYGRTSSNTEAFF.